This passage covers 8 T cell receptor beta chains from one sample sequenced in a study of CD8 T cells in Susac syndrome. Random-hexamer reverse transcription was applied to roughly 0.5 to 1 ug RNA. MiXCR, run by TCRdb on the immunoSEQ multiplex PCR reads, gives a single entry per CDR3 protein. The sample consists of fewer than 200,000 distinct CDR3 sequences, 85% to 95% of them appearing once. Material: CD4+ T cells from PBMCs. Source of these receptors: a human donor with Susac syndrome.

The chain combines TRBV12-3 or TRBV12-4 with TRBJ1-5, with 7 bases lining up with TRBD1. The trim removed 6 bases at V and 7 bases at J, leaving 9 bases unmatched. The CDR3 is 14 residues long. CDR3 in amino acids: CASRADRAGQPQHF. CDR3 bases: TGTGCCAGCAGGGCTGACAGGGCTGGACAGCCCCAGCATTTT.

This chain connects TRBV20-1 to TRBJ2-5; D is perhaps TRBD1 or TRBD2 (6 bases each). This CDR3 contains 16 residues. CDR1 DFQATT and CDR2 SNEGSKA come from the germline V gene (reference sequence). Between the trimmed V and J ends, which lost 1 base and 1 base, there was a span of 16 bases. The CDR3 coding sequence is TGCAGTGCTAGAGCGGGGGCTAGCGCCTCCCAAGAGACCCAGTACTTC. This codes for CSARAGASASQETQYF.

The chain employs TRBV7-2 and TRBJ1-5, with D tentatively TRBD1 (5 bases). The V end lost 8 bases, the J end lost 4 bases, and 24 bases lay between the germline ends. Germline V CDR1 and CDR2: SGHTA, FQGNSA. The CDR3 is 17 amino acids. CDR3 sequence: CASGPSGSRALNQPQHF. The CDR3 nucleotides are TGTGCCAGCGGCCCCTCGGGGTCCAGGGCCCTGAATCAGCCCCAGCATTTT.

This clonotype was observed a few times. V and J are TRBV18 and TRBJ1-2; a weak D match, TRBD1 (5 bases). V shed 2 bases and J shed 2 bases, with 6 bases lying between them. CDR1 is KGHSH and CDR2 is LQKENI in the germline V gene. This CDR3 has 13 amino acids. CDR3: CASSPAGNYGYTF. DNA for the CDR3: TGTGCCAGCTCACCAGCAGGGAACTATGGCTACACCTTC.

This rearrangement joins TRBV12-5 to TRBJ1-2; a possible D gene is TRBD1 (6 bases). The germline V gene encodes CDR1 LGHNT and CDR2 FRNRAP. There are 12 residues in the CDR3. Trimming removed 2 bases at V and 8 bases at J, with 9 bases between. The DNA for the CDR3 is TGTGCTAGTGGTTTGTCGGGGGGCGGCTACACCTTC. It codes for CASGLSGGGYTF.

V and J are TRBV4-1 and TRBJ1-4; D gene unclear. Trimming pared 7 bases from V and 4 bases from J, leaving 13 bases between. The V gene's germline CDR1 is MGHRA and CDR2 YSYEKL. The CDR3 contains 14 residues. CDR3 nucleotide sequence: TGCGCCAGCACCGTGAGGCCACTTAATGAAAAACTGTTTTTT. It yields the protein CASTVRPLNEKLFF.

The chain has TRBV20-1 and TRBJ2-7, with TRBD2 matching over 9 bases. This CDR3 is built from 16 residues. Trimming removed 0 bases from V and 5 bases from J; junction bases left unmatched: 11. Germline-derived CDR1 and CDR2 are DFQATT and SNEGSKA (reference sequence). As DNA, the CDR3 is TGCAGTGCTAGAGATGGCGGGCGGGGGGGCCATAACGAGCAGTACTTC. It is translated as CSARDGGRGGHNEQYF.

The rearrangement joins TRBV7-3 to TRBJ2-5; D not resolved. Trimming took off 4 bases at V and 5 bases at J, with 14 bases between the two ends. The CDR3 sequence is 14 residues long. The V gene's germline CDR1 is SGHTA and CDR2 FQGTGA. The CDR3 nucleotides read TGTGCCAGCAGCTCCGGTCGCGCGGAGGAGACCCAGTACTTC. Protein: CASSSGRAEETQYF.